This T cell receptor beta chain was sequenced in a study of blood T cell repertoires in COVID-19. Study information: Italy, Spain and the United States were the sources of the convalescent and acute COVID-19 samples.

Source study methods: Amplification of reference gene primers provided the estimated nucleated cell counts. Libraries were prepared by immunoSEQ multiplex PCR; TCRdb keeps only in-frame clonotypes and omits some of them. The V and J calls and clone size come from that table; D and trimming were worked out from the DNA. Altogether under 450,000 clones are present, 75% to 90% being singletons, with the ten largest covering around 7.5%. This CDR3 region has 15 residues. The V gene end was trimmed by 7 bases and the J gene end by 7 bases; junction bases not matched to a gene: 10. Germline loops: CDR1 LNHNV, CDR2 YYDKDF (reference sequence).

The sample was peripheral blood. This TCR derives from a woman in her sixties or seventies with COVID-19, enrolled during active disease. The rearrangement joins TRBV15 to TRBJ2-1; 10 bases are a match to TRBD2. CDR3 nucleotide sequence: TGTGCCACCAACGTTAAGCGGGGGGGCCCGAATGAGCAGTTCTTC. Amino acids: CATNVKRGGPNEQFF.